Below, 15 T cell receptor beta chains from the same sample are listed, as sequenced in a study of T cells after yellow fever vaccination. TCRdb itself ran the 5' RACE reads through MiXCR, one entry per CDR3 protein. This table has 550,000 or so distinct CDR3 sequences, roughly a fifth appearing once. This specimen consisted of PBMCs, obtained 15 days after the yellow fever booster vaccination. These TCRs come from a man aged 25-40 years who received the YFV17D yellow fever vaccine.

This sequence joins TRBV4-3 and TRBJ2-2, with a weak D call TRBD1 (5 bases). This CDR3 has 17 residues. Trimming left V 0 bases short and J 13 bases short, with 24 bases between. Germline CDR1 is LGHNA and CDR2 is YSLEER. The CDR3 loop reads CASSQETTGQGQSRLFF. In DNA, the CDR3 is TGCGCCAGCAGCCAAGAAACGACGGGCCAGGGCCAATCGAGGCTGTTTTTT.

The V gene is TRBV15, the J gene TRBJ2-7, with D possibly being TRBD2 (5 bases). The length of the CDR3 is 13 residues. V was trimmed by 6 bases and J by 1 base, leaving 10 bases between them. In germline, CDR1 is LNHNV, CDR2 YYDKDF (reference sequence). CDR3 protein: CATSREGSYEQYF. The CDR3 DNA reads as TGTGCCACCAGTCGTGAGGGATCCTACGAGCAGTACTTC.

This clonotype was seen many times. CDR3 region: CASSSSGRVGELFF. The CDR3 DNA is TGTGCCAGCAGCTCTAGCGGGAGGGTCGGGGAGCTGTTTTTT. The chain joins TRBV7-2 to TRBJ2-2; TRBD2 matches at 12 bases. This CDR3 contains 14 residues. Germline trimming cut 4 bases from V and 7 bases from J; bases unmatched to any gene: 1. The V gene's germline CDR1 is SGHTA and CDR2 FQGNSA.

The CDR3 region is CSAREGGRLAEQYF. DNA for the CDR3: TGCAGTGCTAGAGAAGGGGGTCGCCTCGCCGAGCAGTACTTC. This chain links TRBV20-1 with TRBJ2-7; possible D gene TRBD1, 6 bases. The CDR3 has 14 amino acids. Trimming stripped 0 bases from V and 6 bases from J, with 15 bases between. In germline, CDR1 is DFQATT, CDR2 SNEGSKA (reference sequence).

This clonotype was recorded a few times. The chain uses TRBV7-6 and TRBJ2-2; no definite D call. Germline CDR1 and CDR2: SGHVS and FNYEAQ. The CDR3 extends over 14 amino acids. The V end was cut by 5 bases, the J end by 6 bases, with 13 bases between. The CDR3 region is CASSPQTVSGELFF. CDR3 DNA: TGTGCCAGCAGCCCGCAGACTGTGTCCGGGGAGCTGTTTTTT.

The rearrangement links TRBV7-2 to TRBJ2-1; D is uncertain. The CDR3 is 17 residues long. The V gene's germline CDR1 is SGHTA and CDR2 FQGNSA. V was trimmed by 1 base and J by 6 bases, leaving 19 bases between them. CDR3 in DNA: TGTGCCAGCAGCTTAGTCGCGGCCCTCATTTCAAGCAATGAGCAGTTCTTC. Translating gives CASSLVAALISSNEQFF.

V gene TRBV5-1 combines with J gene TRBJ2-1; 9 nucleotides line up with TRBD2. The CDR3 consists of 17 residues. CDR1 and CDR2 from the germline V gene are SGHRS and YFSETQ. The V segment lost 0 bases and the J segment 3 bases; nucleotides outside the gene matches: 7. The CDR3: CASSLVKSSGNYNEQFF. DNA for the CDR3: TGCGCCAGCAGCTTGGTTAAGTCTAGCGGGAACTACAATGAGCAGTTCTTC.

This clonotype came up a few times. The J gene is TRBJ2-1, the V gene TRBV4-3; D is undetermined. The CDR3 extends over 14 amino acids. Germline CDR1 LGHNA, CDR2 YSLEER. V gave up 3 bases and J gave up 2 bases, with 8 bases separating them. For the CDR3, the DNA is TGCGCCAGCAGCCACACTGCTGCCTACAATGAGCAGTTCTTC. It encodes CASSHTAAYNEQFF.

The gene calls are TRBV20-1 and TRBJ2-3; possibly TRBD1 or TRBD2 for D (5 bases each). This CDR3 has 11 amino acids. V was clipped by 6 bases and J by 3 bases, with 7 bases between them. Per the germline V gene, CDR1 is DFQATT and CDR2 is SNEGSKA (reference sequence). CDR3 in amino acids: CSAGPTDTQYF. For the CDR3, the DNA is TGCAGTGCGGGACCTACAGATACGCAGTATTTT.

V and J are TRBV5-1 and TRBJ2-3; no reliable D call. The CDR3 length is 15 residues. Germline V gives CDR1 SGHRS, CDR2 YFSETQ. V was clipped by 4 bases and J by 5 bases, with 17 bases between them. CDR3 amino acids: CASSLRTATQDTQYF. DNA for the CDR3: TGCGCCAGCAGCCTACGGACCGCTACCCAAGATACGCAGTATTTT. The full variable domain, in which reference TRBV5-1 and TRBJ2-3 provide the parts outside the CDR3, is KAGVTQTPRYLIKTRGQQVTLSCSPISGHRSVSWYQQTPGQGLQFLFEYFSETQRNKGNFPGRFSGRQFSNSRSEMNVSTLELGDSALYLCASSLRTATQDTQYFGPGTRLTVL.

This clonotype was found many times. The chain employs TRBV10-2 and TRBJ2-2; perhaps TRBD2 as D (6 bases). The ends were cut back, 7 bases at V and 6 bases at J, with 9 bases in the middle. The CDR3 loop spans 12 amino acids. Looked up from germline, CDR1 is WSHSY and CDR2 is SAAADI. The CDR3 DNA reads TGCGCCAGCAAGGAGGGAGCCGGGGAGCTGTTTTTT. Its translation is CASKEGAGELFF.

The rearrangement uses TRBV6-1 and TRBJ2-7; possible D gene TRBD1, 6 bases. This CDR3 comprises 14 residues. V lost 7 bases and J lost 1, with 14 bases in between. CDR1 and CDR2 from the germline V gene are MNHNS and SASEGT. This chain's CDR3 is CASTWTDSSYEQYF. CDR3 bases: TGTGCCAGCACGTGGACAGATAGTTCCTACGAGCAGTACTTC.

The chain recombines TRBV11-2 with TRBJ2-7, with D possibly being TRBD1 (6 bases). This CDR3 spans 16 amino acids. Trimming stripped 6 bases from V and 1 base from J, with 19 bases between. The germline V gene has CDR1 SGHAT and CDR2 FQNNGV. CDR3 residues: CASSRIRGTGSYEQYF. CDR3 nucleotide sequence: TGTGCCAGCAGTCGAATCAGGGGAACTGGGTCCTACGAGCAGTACTTC.

This clonotype came up a few times. The CDR3 loop is CASSSRRLTDTQYF. CDR3 nucleotide sequence: TGTGCCAGCAGCTCCCGACGACTTACAGATACGCAGTATTTT. This chain uses TRBV7-9 with TRBJ2-3; D is ambiguous. Germline values: CDR1 SEHNR, CDR2 FQNEAQ (reference sequence). This CDR3 comprises 14 residues. The V gene lost 4 bases and the J gene lost 3 bases, with 11 bases spanning the gap.

This chain joins TRBV12-3 or TRBV12-4 and TRBJ1-6; D may be TRBD1 (5 bases). V lost 6 bases and J lost 5, with 11 bases in between. The length of the CDR3 is 14 residues. The DNA for the CDR3 is TGTGCCAGCAGGCTGGGGACGGATAATTCACCCCTCCACTTT. Translated, it gives CASRLGTDNSPLHF.